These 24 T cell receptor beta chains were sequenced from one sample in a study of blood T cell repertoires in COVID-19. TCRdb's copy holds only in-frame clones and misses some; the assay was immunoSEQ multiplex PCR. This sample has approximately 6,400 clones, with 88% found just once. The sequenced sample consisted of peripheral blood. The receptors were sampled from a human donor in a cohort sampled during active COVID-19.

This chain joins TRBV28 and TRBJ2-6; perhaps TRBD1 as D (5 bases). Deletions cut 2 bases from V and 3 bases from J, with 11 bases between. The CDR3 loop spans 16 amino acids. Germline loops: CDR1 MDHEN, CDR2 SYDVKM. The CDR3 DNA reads TGTGCCAGCAGTTTAGGGCTGGGGCGTGGGGCCAACGTCCTGACTTTC. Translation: CASSLGLGRGANVLTF.

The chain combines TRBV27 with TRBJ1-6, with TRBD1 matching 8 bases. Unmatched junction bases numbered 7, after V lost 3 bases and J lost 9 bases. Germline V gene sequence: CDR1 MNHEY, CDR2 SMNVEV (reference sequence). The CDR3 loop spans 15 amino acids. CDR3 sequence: CASSFRQGASSPLHF. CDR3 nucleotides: TGTGCCAGCAGTTTTAGGCAGGGGGCTAGTTCACCCCTCCACTTT.

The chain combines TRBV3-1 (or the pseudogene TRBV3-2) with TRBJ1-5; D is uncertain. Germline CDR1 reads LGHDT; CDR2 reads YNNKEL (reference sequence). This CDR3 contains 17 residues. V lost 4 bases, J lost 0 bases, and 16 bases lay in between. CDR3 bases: TGTGCCAGCAGCCGCGTAGAGCAGGTGATTAGCAATCAGCCCCAGCATTTT. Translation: CASSRVEQVISNQPQHF.

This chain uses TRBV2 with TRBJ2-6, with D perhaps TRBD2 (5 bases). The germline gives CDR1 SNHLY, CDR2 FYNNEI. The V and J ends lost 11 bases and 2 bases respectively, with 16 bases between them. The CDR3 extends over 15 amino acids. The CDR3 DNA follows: TGTGCCCGCTCCGCGGGCAGTGCTGGGGCCAACGTCCTGACTTTC. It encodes CARSAGSAGANVLTF.

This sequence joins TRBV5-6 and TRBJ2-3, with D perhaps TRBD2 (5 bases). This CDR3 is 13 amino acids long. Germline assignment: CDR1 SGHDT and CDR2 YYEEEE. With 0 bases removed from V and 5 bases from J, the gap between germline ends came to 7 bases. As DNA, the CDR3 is TGTGCCAGCAGCTTGGGCGGGCAAGATACGCAGTATTTT. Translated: CASSLGGQDTQYF.

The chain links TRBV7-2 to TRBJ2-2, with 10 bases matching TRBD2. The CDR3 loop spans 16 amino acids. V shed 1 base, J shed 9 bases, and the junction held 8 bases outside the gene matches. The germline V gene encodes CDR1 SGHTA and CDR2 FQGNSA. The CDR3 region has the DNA TGTGCCAGCAGCTTAGATGCTAGCGGGAGATGGAGGGAGCTGTTTTTT. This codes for CASSLDASGRWRELFF.

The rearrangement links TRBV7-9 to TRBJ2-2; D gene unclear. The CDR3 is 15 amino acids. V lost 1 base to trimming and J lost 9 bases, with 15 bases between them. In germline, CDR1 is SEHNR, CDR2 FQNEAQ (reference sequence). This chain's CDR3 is CASSLGAVPGRELFF. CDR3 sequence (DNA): TGTGCCAGCAGCTTAGGGGCAGTTCCCGGTCGGGAGCTGTTTTTT.

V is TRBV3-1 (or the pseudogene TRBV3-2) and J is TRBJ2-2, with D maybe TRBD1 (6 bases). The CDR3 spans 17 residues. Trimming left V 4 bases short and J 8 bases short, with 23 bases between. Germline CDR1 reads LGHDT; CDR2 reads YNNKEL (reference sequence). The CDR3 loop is CASSPTPTGPREGELFF. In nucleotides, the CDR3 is TGTGCCAGCAGCCCAACCCCGACAGGCCCAAGGGAGGGGGAGCTGTTTTTT.

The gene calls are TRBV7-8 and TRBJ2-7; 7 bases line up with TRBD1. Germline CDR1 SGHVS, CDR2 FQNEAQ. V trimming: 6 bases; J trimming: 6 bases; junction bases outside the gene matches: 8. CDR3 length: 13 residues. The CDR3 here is CASSPDRLGEQYF. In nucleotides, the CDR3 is TGTGCCAGCAGTCCGGACAGGTTGGGCGAGCAGTACTTC.

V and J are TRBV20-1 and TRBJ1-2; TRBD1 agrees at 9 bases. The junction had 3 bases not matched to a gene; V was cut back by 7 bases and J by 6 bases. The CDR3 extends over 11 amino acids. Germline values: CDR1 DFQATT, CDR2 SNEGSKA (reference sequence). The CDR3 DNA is TGCAGTGTTACAGGGGGCAATGGCTACACCTTC. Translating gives CSVTGGNGYTF.

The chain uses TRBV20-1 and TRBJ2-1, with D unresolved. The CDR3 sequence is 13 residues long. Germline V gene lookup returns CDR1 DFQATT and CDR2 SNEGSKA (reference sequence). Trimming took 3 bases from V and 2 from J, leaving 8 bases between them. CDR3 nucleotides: TGCAGTGCTAGTTCCCCCGCCTACAATGAGCAGTTCTTC. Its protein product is CSASSPAYNEQFF.

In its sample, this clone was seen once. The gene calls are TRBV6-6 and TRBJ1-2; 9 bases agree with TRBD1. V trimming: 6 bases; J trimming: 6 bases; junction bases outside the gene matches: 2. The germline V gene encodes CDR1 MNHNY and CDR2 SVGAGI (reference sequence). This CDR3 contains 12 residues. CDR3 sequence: CASRTGGNGYTF. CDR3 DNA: TGTGCCAGCAGGACAGGGGGGAATGGCTACACCTTC.

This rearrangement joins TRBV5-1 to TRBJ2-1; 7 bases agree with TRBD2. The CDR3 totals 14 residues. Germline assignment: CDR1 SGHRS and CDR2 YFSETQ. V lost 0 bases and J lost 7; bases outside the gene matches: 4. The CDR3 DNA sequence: TGCGCCAGCAGCTTGGGGGGCGGGAGAAATGAGCAGTTCTTC. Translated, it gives CASSLGGGRNEQFF.

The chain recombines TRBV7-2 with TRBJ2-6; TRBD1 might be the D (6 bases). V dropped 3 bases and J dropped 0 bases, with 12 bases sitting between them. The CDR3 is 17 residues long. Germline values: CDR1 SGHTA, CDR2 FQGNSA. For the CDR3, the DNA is TGTGCCAGCAGCTTGGGGGCCCCTACCTCTGGGGCCAACGTCCTGACTTTC. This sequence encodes CASSLGAPTSGANVLTF.

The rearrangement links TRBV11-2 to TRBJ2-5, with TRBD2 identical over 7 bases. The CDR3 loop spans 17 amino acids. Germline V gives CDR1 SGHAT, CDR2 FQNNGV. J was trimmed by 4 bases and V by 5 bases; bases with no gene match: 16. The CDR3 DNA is TGTGCCAGCAGCCCGGCCGGAGCGGGAAGGTTCGGAGAGACCCAGTACTTC. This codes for CASSPAGAGRFGETQYF.

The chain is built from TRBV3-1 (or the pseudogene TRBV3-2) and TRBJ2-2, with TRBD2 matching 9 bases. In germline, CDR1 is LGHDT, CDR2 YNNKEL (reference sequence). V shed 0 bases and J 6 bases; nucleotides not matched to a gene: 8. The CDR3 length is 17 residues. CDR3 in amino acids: CASSQDWGTSLPGELFF. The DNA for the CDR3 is TGTGCCAGCAGCCAAGATTGGGGGACTAGCCTGCCCGGGGAGCTGTTTTTT.

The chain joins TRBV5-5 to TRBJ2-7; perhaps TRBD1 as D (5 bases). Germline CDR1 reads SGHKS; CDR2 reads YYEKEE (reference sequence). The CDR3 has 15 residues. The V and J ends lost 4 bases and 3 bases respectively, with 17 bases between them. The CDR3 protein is CASSIKATVDYEQYF. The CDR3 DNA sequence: TGTGCCAGCAGCATTAAAGCGACAGTGGACTACGAGCAGTACTTC.

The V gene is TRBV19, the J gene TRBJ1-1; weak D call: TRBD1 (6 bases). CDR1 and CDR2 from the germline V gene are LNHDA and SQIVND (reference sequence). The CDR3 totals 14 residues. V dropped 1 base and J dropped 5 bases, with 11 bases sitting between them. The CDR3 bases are TGTGCCAGTAGTATAGGGGGGCCGGAGACTGAAGCTTTCTTT. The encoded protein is CASSIGGPETEAFF.

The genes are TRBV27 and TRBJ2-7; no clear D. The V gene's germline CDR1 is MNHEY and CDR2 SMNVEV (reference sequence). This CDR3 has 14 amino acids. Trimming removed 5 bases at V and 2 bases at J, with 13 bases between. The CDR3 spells CASSLTRTAYEQYF. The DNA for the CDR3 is TGTGCCAGCAGTCTTACCCGCACTGCCTACGAGCAGTACTTC.

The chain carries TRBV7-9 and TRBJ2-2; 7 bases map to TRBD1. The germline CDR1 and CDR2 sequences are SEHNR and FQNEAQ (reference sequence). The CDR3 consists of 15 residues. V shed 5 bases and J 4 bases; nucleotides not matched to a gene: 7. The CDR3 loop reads CASSPRQGGTGELFF. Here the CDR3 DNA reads TGTGCCAGCAGCCCACGACAGGGTGGCACCGGGGAGCTGTTTTTT.

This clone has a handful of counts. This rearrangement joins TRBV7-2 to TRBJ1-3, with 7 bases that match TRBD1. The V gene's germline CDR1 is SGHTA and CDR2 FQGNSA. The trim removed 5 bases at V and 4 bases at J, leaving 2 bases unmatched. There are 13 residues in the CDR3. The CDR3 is CASSQGQGNTIYF. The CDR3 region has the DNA TGTGCCAGCAGCCAGGGACAGGGAAACACCATATATTTT.

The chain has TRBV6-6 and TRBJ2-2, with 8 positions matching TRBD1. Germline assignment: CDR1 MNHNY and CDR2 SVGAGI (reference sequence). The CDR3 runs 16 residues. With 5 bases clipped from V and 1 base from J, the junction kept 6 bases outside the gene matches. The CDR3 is CASSLGQGRNTGELFF. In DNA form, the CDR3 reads TGTGCCAGCAGTCTTGGACAGGGAAGGAACACCGGGGAGCTGTTTTTT.

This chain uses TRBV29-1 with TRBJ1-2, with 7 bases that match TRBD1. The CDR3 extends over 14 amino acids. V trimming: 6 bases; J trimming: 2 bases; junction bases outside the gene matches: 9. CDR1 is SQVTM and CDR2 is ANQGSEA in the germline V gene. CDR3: CSVVGDSGNYGYTF. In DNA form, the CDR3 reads TGCAGCGTCGTAGGGGACAGTGGAAACTATGGCTACACCTTC.

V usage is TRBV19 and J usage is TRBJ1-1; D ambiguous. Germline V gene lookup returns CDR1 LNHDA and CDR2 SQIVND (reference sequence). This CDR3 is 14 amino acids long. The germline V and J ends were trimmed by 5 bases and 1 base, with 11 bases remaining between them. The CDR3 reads CASSSWSGNTEAFF. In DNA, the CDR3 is TGTGCCAGTAGTTCGTGGTCGGGGAACACTGAAGCTTTCTTT.